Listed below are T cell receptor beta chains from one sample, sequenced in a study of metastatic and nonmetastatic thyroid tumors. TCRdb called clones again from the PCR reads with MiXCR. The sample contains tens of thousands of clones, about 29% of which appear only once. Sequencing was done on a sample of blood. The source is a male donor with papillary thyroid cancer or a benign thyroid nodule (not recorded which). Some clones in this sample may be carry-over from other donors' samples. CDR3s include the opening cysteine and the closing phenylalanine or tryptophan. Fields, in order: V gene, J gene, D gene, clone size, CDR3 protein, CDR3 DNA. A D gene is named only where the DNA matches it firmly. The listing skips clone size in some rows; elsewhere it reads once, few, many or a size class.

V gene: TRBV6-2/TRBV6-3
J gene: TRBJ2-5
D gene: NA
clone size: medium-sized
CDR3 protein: CASSYSGWETQYF
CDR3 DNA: TGTGCCAGCAGTTACTCAGGGTGGGAGACCCAGTACTTC

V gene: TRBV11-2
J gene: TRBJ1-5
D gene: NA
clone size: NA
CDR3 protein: CASSRQGSNQPQHF
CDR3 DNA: TGTGCCAGCAGTCGTCAGGGGAGCAATCAGCCCCAGCATTTT

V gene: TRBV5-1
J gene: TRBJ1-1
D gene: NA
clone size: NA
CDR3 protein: CASSLGLAEAFF
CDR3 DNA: TGCGCCAGCAGCTTGGGTCTCGCTGAAGCTTTCTTT

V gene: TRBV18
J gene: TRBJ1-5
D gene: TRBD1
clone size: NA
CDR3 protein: CACSEGQGKGQPQHF
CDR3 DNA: TGTGCCTGCTCAGAGGGACAGGGAAAAGGTCAGCCCCAGCATTTT

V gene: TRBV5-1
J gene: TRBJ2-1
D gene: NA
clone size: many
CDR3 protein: CASTLGYGTSIGDEQFF
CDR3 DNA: TGCGCCAGCACCCTGGGGTATGGGACCTCGATCGGAGATGAGCAGTTCTTC

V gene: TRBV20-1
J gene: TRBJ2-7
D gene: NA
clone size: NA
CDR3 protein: CSARRRELNEQYF
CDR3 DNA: TGCAGTGCCCGACGGAGAGAGTTGAACGAGCAGTACTTC

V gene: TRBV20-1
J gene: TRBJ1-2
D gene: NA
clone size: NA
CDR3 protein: CSASRAVNYGYTF
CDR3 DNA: TGCAGTGCTAGTAGGGCAGTCAACTATGGCTACACCTTC

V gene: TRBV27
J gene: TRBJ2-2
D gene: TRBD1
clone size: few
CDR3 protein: CASRSGTGGGGELFF
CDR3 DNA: TGTGCCAGCAGAAGCGGGACAGGGGGCGGCGGTGAGCTTTTTTTT

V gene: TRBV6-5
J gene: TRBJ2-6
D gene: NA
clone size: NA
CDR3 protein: CASSYLEERTGANVLTF
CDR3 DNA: TGTGCCAGCAGTTACTTGGAAGAACGAACTGGGGCCAACGTCCTGACTTTC

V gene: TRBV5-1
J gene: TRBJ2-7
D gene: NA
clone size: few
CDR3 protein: CASSLGGARLGYTYEQYF
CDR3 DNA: TGCGCCAGCAGCTTGGGGGGTGCCCGACTAGGCTATACCTACGAGCAGTACTTC

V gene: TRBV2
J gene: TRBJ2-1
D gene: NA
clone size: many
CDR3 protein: CASSPGLGPLGQFF
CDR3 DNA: TGTGCCAGCAGTCCCGGACTGGGTCCCCTAGGGCAGTTCTTC

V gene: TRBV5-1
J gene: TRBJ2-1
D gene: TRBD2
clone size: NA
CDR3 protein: CASSLVSSGIPYNEQFF
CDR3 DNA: TGCGCCAGCAGCTTGGTGTCTAGCGGGATACCCTACAATGAGCAGTTCTTC

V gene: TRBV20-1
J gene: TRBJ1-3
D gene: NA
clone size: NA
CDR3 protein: CSASVDSQGNTIYF
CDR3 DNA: TGCAGTGCTAGTGTTGACAGCCAAGGAAACACCATATATTTT

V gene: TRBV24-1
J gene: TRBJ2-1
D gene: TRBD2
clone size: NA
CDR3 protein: CAISSGRDMNEQFF
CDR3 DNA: TGTGCCATATCTAGCGGGAGGGATATGAATGAGCAGTTCTTC

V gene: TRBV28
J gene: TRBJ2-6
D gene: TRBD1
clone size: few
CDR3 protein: CASSPSGTGARGANVLTF
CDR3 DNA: TGTGCCAGCAGCCCCTCCGGGACAGGGGCCCGGGGGGCCAACGTCCTGACTTTC

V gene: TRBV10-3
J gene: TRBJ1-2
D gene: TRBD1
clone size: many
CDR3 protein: CAISLTGGAYGYTF
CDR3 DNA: TGTGCCATCAGCTTGACAGGGGGGGCCTATGGCTACACCTTC

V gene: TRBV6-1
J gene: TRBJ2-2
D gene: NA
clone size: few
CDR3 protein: CASEGGHAGELFF
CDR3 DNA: TGTGCCTCCGAGGGGGGGCACGCCGGGGAGCTGTTTTTT

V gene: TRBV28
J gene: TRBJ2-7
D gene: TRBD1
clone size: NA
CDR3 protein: CASSSPGTGQYEQYF
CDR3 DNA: TGTGCCAGCAGTAGTCCCGGGACAGGACAGTACGAGCAGTACTTC

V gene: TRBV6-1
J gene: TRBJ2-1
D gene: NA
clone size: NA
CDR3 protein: CASSDRYFSYNEQFF
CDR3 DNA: TGTGCCAGCAGTGACCGGTATTTCTCCTACAATGAGCAGTTCTTC

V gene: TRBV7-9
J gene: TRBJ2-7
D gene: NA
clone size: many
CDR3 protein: CASSLSQLTYEQYF
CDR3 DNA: TGTGCCAGCAGCTTAAGCCAACTTACCTACGAGCAGTACTTC

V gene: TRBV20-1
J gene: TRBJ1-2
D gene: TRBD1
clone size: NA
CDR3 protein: CSAMGTGDNYGYTF
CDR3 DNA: TGCAGTGCTATGGGGACAGGGGACAACTATGGCTACACCTTC

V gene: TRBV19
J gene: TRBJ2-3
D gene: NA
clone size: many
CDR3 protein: CASSITGASTDTQYF
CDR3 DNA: TGTGCCAGTAGTATTACCGGAGCTAGCACAGATACGCAGTATTTT

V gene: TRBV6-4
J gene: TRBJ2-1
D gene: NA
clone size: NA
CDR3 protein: CASKEIRQFF
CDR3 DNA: TGTGCCAGCAAGGAAATACGGCAGTTCTTC

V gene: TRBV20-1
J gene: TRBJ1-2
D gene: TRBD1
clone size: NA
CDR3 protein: CSARDQGAGYGYTF
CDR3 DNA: TGCAGTGCTAGAGATCAGGGGGCTGGCTATGGCTACACCTTC

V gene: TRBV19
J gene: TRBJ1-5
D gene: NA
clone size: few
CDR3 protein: CASSMTDNQPQHF
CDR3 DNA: TGTGCCAGTAGTATGACGGACAATCAGCCCCAGCATTTT

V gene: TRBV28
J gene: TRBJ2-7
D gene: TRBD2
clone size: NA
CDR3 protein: CASRTGLANYEQYF
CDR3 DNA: TGTGCCAGCAGAACTGGACTAGCGAACTACGAGCAGTACTTC

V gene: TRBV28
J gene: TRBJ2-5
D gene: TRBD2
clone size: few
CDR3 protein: CASLTSGETQYF
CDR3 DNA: TGTGCCAGCCTAACTAGCGGAGAGACCCAGTACTTC

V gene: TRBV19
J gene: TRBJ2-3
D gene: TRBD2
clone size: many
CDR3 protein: CASSTGRETDTQYF
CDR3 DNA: TGTGCCAGTAGTACAGGGCGGGAGACAGATACGCAGTATTTT

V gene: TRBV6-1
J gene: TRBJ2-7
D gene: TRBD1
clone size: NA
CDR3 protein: CASSDPPGQGSHEQYF
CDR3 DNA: TGTGCCAGCAGTGACCCCCCGGGACAGGGTTCCCACGAGCAGTACTTC

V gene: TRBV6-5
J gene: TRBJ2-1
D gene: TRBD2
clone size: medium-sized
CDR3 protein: CASSYPGTTGNEQFF
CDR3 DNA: TGTGCCAGCAGTTACCCGGGGACTACCGGCAATGAGCAGTTCTTC

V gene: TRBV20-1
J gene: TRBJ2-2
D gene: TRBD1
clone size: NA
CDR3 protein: CSAPSQGANTGELFF
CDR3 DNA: TGCAGTGCTCCTTCGCAGGGGGCAAACACCGGGGAGCTGTTTTTT

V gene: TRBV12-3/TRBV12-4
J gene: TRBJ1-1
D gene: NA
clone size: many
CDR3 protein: CASSFIFGAEAFF
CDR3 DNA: TGTGCCAGCAGTTTCATTTTCGGGGCTGAAGCTTTCTTT

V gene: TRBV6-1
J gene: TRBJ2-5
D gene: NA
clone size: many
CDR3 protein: CATKLPQEEETQYF
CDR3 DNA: TGTGCCACCAAACTACCACAAGAAGAGGAGACCCAGTACTTC